This T cell receptor (beta chain) was obtained from a study of shared clonotypes between healthy human individuals. In regard to this clone: Antigen specificity is unknown.

The protocol was immunoSEQ multiplex PCR, while the TCRdb copy is restricted to in-frame clones and leaves out a portion. This sample yields under 600,000 clones, of which approximately 94% are seen a single time; about 0.068% belongs to the top ten. Germline V gene data show CDR1 as LNHNV and CDR2 as YYDKDF (reference sequence). After removal of 5 bases from V and 2 bases from J, the junction contained 7 bases not matched to a gene. The CDR3 is made up of 15 amino acids. Regarding the study as a whole: Four donors held approximately 4.6% of naive CD4 clonotypes in common.

The sequence was obtained from a woman between 25 and 40 years old in good health. Sequencing was carried out using naive CD4+ T cells sorted from blood. Described subset: CD45RA+ positively selected. The J gene is TRBJ2-7, the V gene TRBV15; 9 nucleotides match TRBD1. DNA for the CDR3: TGTGCCACCAGCCCCCCGGGACAGGGAACCTACGAGCAGTACTTC. This sequence encodes CATSPPGQGTYEQYF.